This entry lists 20 T cell receptor beta chains sequenced from one sample in a study of OX40 agonist ivuxolimab in advanced cancers. The data were produced by immunoSEQ multiplex PCR, yet TCRdb's version contains in-frame clones alone and is incomplete. The sample has around 64,000 clones; approximately 88% are singletons. The sequencing used CD4+ or CD8+ T cells sorted from blood, collected in a trial of the OX40 agonist ivuxolimab. The receptors stem from an adult with an advanced solid tumor such as melanoma, head and neck, liver or kidney cancer.

The chain uses TRBV18 and TRBJ1-1, with D unresolved. The CDR3 is 13 residues long. CDR1 is KGHSH, CDR2 LQKENI, per germline. V gave up 1 base and J gave up 0 bases, with 3 bases separating them. CDR3 region: CASSPRLNTEAFF. The CDR3 coding sequence is TGTGCCAGCTCACCACGGCTGAACACTGAAGCTTTCTTT.

The chain carries TRBV30 and TRBJ1-5, with D possibly matching TRBD1 (5 bases). The CDR3 has 15 amino acids. The V end lost 0 bases, the J end lost 2 bases, and 11 bases lay between the germline ends. In germline, CDR1 is GTSNPN, CDR2 SVGIG (reference sequence). The CDR3 DNA sequence: TGTGCCTGGAGTGTCAATGGGGGGGGCAATCAGCCCCAGCATTTT. It codes for CAWSVNGGGNQPQHF.

The chain combines TRBV5-4 with TRBJ2-1; unclear D gene. Germline V gene data show CDR1 as SGHNT and CDR2 as YYREEE (reference sequence). The CDR3 sequence is 11 residues long. Trimming removed 0 bases at V and 8 bases at J, with 3 bases between. The CDR3 here is CASSLAHEQFF. The CDR3 nucleotides are TGTGCCAGCAGCTTGGCCCATGAGCAGTTCTTC.

The chain joins TRBV5-1 to TRBJ1-1, with D unclear. The CDR3 extends over 14 amino acids. The germline CDR1 and CDR2 sequences are SGHRS and YFSETQ. With 3 bases removed from V and 4 bases from J, the gap between germline ends came to 13 bases. The CDR3 protein is CASSSTGIVTEAFF. The CDR3 region has the DNA TGCGCCAGCAGCTCGACCGGGATCGTCACTGAAGCTTTCTTT.

This chain joins TRBV6-5 and TRBJ2-5; unclear D gene. The germline V and J ends were trimmed by 6 bases and 7 bases, with 12 bases remaining between them. The CDR3 is 12 residues long. Germline CDR1 MNHEY, CDR2 SVGAGI. The CDR3 here is CASSRDGGTQYF. CDR3 coding DNA: TGTGCCAGCAGCAGAGATGGTGGGACCCAGTACTTC.

V usage is TRBV2 and J usage is TRBJ1-2, with 7 nucleotides matching TRBD1. Germline V gives CDR1 SNHLY, CDR2 FYNNEI. V lost 6 bases to trimming and J lost 6 bases; unmatched junction nucleotides: 7. The CDR3 consists of 13 residues. The CDR3 DNA sequence: TGTGCCAGCAGACCTGACAGGGAGGATGGCTACACCTTC. This sequence encodes CASRPDREDGYTF.

The chain carries TRBV4-3 and TRBJ2-7; 7 bases are shared with TRBD1. V lost 2 bases to trimming and J lost 1 base; unmatched junction nucleotides: 8. Germline CDR1 reads LGHNA; CDR2 reads YSLEER. The CDR3 is made up of 16 amino acids. The CDR3 reads CASSQWGDRASYEQYF. CDR3 bases: TGCGCCAGCAGCCAATGGGGTGACAGGGCATCCTACGAGCAGTACTTC.

The J gene is TRBJ2-5, the V gene TRBV18; D gene unclear. With 6 bases removed from V and 0 bases from J, the gap between germline ends came to 8 bases. The CDR3 extends over 13 amino acids. Germline assignment: CDR1 KGHSH and CDR2 LQKENI. The chain's CDR3 is CASSEMYQETQYF. CDR3 bases: TGTGCCAGCTCCGAGATGTACCAAGAGACCCAGTACTTC.

V usage is TRBV15 and J usage is TRBJ2-1; weak D call: TRBD1 (6 bases). The CDR3 covers 14 residues. The ends were cut back, 3 bases at V and 5 bases at J, with 11 bases in the middle. Germline CDR1 reads LNHNV; CDR2 reads YYDKDF (reference sequence). The CDR3 bases are TGTGCCACCAGCAGGGGACGGACAGACAATGAGCAGTTCTTC. Protein sequence: CATSRGRTDNEQFF.

This chain links TRBV2 with TRBJ2-3, with a weak D call TRBD2 (6 bases). The CDR3 totals 17 residues. Germline-derived CDR1 and CDR2 are SNHLY and FYNNEI. V was trimmed by 6 bases and J by 0 bases, leaving 19 bases between them. The CDR3 DNA sequence: TGTGCCAGCAGCTTGAGGGCCGGGGGTCCTAGCACAGATACGCAGTATTTT. Encoded protein: CASSLRAGGPSTDTQYF.

The rearrangement links TRBV25-1 to TRBJ2-5, with D perhaps given as TRBD1 or TRBD2 (5 bases each). V was cut by 6 bases and J by 5 bases, with 16 bases left in between. The CDR3 has 14 residues. Germline CDR1 is MGHDK and CDR2 is SYGVNS. CDR3 sequence reads: CASRRSWDGETQYF. DNA of the CDR3: TGTGCCAGCAGGCGGTCGTGGGACGGGGAGACCCAGTACTTC.

The chain employs TRBV7-9 and TRBJ2-4; D tentatively fits TRBD1 or TRBD2 (5 bases each). CDR3 length: 16 amino acids. The V and J ends lost 7 bases and 0 bases respectively, with 16 bases between them. From germline, CDR1 is SEHNR and CDR2 FQNEAQ (reference sequence). CDR3 protein: CASTEGQLLAKNIQYF. CDR3 in DNA: TGTGCCAGCACCGAGGGGCAGCTTCTAGCCAAAAACATTCAGTACTTC.

This sequence joins TRBV11-2 and TRBJ1-5; 9 bases are shared with TRBD1. There are 15 residues in the CDR3. CDR1 and CDR2 (germline): SGHAT, FQNNGV. V lost 1 base and J lost 5; bases outside the gene matches: 3. The CDR3 nucleotides are TGTGCCAGCAGCTTAGCGGGGACAGGGTATCAGCCCCAGCATTTT. It is translated as CASSLAGTGYQPQHF. Together with reference TRBV11-2 and TRBJ1-5, the CDR3 gives the full variable domain: EAGVAQSPRYKIIEKRQSVAFWCNPISGHATLYWYQQILGQGPKLLIQFQNNGVVDDSQLPKDRFSAERLKGVDSTLKIQPAKLEDSAVYLCASSLAGTGYQPQHFGDGTRLSIL.

V is TRBV4-1 and J is TRBJ1-2; D uncertain. V lost 1 base to trimming and J lost 3 bases, with 12 bases between them. Germline assignment: CDR1 MGHRA and CDR2 YSYEKL. The CDR3 consists of 15 residues. The CDR3 is CASSQAPPRDYGYTF. The CDR3, as DNA: TGCGCCAGCAGCCAAGCTCCTCCGAGGGACTATGGCTACACCTTC.

The rearrangement links TRBV14 to TRBJ1-3, with D unresolved. Trimming removed 1 base from V and 4 bases from J, with 8 bases in between. CDR3 length: 14 amino acids. Germline V gene lookup returns CDR1 SGHDN and CDR2 FVKESK. The CDR3 sequence: CASSQVGYGNTIYF. The CDR3 DNA reads TGTGCCAGCAGCCAAGTAGGGTACGGAAACACCATATATTTT.

The chain carries TRBV7-9 and TRBJ1-4; D is possibly TRBD1 (5 bases). CDR1 is SEHNR, CDR2 FQNEAQ, per germline (reference sequence). CDR3 length equals 15 residues. Trimming took 5 bases from V and 8 from J, leaving 18 bases between them. As DNA, the CDR3 is TGTGCCAGCAGCCGACCGACAGCCGCGAGGGAAAAACTGTTTTTT. As protein: CASSRPTAAREKLFF.

The chain has TRBV11-2 and TRBJ1-1, with TRBD1 matching over 7 bases. Germline V gene sequence: CDR1 SGHAT, CDR2 FQNNGV. V shed 1 base, J shed 3 bases, and the junction held 5 bases outside the gene matches. The CDR3 spans 15 residues. The CDR3 reads CASSLVRGGDTEAFF. The DNA of the CDR3 is TGTGCCAGCAGCTTAGTGAGAGGGGGCGACACTGAAGCTTTCTTT.

This chain joins TRBV28 and TRBJ2-5, with 7 bases identical to TRBD2. The CDR3 loop spans 17 amino acids. Germline values: CDR1 MDHEN, CDR2 SYDVKM. The V and J ends lost 5 bases and 8 bases, in that order; junction bases with no gene match: 20. The CDR3 region has the DNA TGTGCCAGCAGTCCCTACGGTGTACTAGCGTCCGCTGGAACCCAGTACTTC. As protein: CASSPYGVLASAGTQYF.

This clone was picked up one time. The J gene is TRBJ2-3, the V gene TRBV5-1; 8 nucleotides agree with TRBD2. CDR1 and CDR2 from the germline V gene are SGHRS and YFSETQ. CDR3 length: 14 amino acids. V lost 4 bases, J lost 6 bases, and 7 bases stayed unmatched. The CDR3 reads CASSPTSVGDTQYF. The CDR3 bases are TGCGCCAGCAGCCCGACTAGCGTAGGGGATACGCAGTATTTT. The whole variable domain, filled in from reference TRBV5-1 and TRBJ2-3, reads KAGVTQTPRYLIKTRGQQVTLSCSPISGHRSVSWYQQTPGQGLQFLFEYFSETQRNKGNFPGRFSGRQFSNSRSEMNVSTLELGDSALYLCASSPTSVGDTQYFGPGTRLTVL.

This chain links TRBV19 with TRBJ2-7, with D perhaps TRBD1 (5 bases). V was shortened by 5 bases and J by 3 bases, with 11 bases between the two germline ends. The CDR3 covers 13 residues. Germline CDR1 and CDR2: LNHDA and SQIVND (reference sequence). Here the CDR3 DNA reads TGTGCCAGTAGTGCCAGGGTGTACTACGAGCAGTACTTC. Translating gives CASSARVYYEQYF.